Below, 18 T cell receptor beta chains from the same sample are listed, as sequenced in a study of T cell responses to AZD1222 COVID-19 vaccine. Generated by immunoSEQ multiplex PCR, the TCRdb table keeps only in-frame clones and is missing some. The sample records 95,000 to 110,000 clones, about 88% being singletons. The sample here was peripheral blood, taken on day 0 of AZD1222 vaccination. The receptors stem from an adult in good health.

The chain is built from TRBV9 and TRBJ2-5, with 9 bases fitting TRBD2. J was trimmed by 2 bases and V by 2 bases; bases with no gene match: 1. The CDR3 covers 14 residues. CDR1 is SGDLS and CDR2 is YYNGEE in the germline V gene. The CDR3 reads CASSVGLAQETQYF. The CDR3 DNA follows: TGTGCCAGCAGCGTCGGACTAGCGCAAGAGACCCAGTACTTC.

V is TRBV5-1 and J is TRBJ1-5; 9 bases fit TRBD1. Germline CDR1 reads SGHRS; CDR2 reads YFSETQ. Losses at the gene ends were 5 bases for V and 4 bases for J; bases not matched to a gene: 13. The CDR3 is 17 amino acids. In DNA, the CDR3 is TGCGCCAGCAGTTATGACAGGGGGGAAATAAAAAATCAGCCCCAGCATTTT. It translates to CASSYDRGEIKNQPQHF.

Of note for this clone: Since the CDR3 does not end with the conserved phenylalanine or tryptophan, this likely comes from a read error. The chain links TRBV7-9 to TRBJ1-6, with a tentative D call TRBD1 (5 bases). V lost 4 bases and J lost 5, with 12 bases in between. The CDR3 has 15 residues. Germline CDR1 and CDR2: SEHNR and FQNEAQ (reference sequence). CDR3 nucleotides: TGTGCCAGCAGCTCACGGGACGCCGATAATTCACCCCTCCACCTT. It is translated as CASSSRDADNSPLHL.

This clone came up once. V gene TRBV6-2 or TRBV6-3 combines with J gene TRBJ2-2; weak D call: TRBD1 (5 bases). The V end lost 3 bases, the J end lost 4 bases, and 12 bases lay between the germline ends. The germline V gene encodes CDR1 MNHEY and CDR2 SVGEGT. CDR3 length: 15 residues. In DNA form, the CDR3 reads TGTGCCAGCAGTTATCTAGTAGGGGCCACCGGGGAGCTGTTTTTT. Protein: CASSYLVGATGELFF.

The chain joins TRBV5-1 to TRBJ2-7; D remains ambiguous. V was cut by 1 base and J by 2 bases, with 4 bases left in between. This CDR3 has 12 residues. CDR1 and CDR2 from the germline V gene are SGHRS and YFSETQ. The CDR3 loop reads CASSLNPYEQYF. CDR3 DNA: TGCGCCAGCAGCTTGAATCCCTACGAGCAGTACTTC. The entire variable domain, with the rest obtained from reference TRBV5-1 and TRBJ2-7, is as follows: KAGVTQTPRYLIKTRGQQVTLSCSPISGHRSVSWYQQTPGQGLQFLFEYFSETQRNKGNFPGRFSGRQFSNSRSEMNVSTLELGDSALYLCASSLNPYEQYFGPGTRLTVT.

Written as DNA, the CDR3 is TGTGCCAGCAGTGATCGTCCAACAGATACGCAGTATTTT. This encodes CASSDRPTDTQYF. The chain recombines TRBV6-1 with TRBJ2-3, with D unclear. The CDR3 extends over 13 amino acids. The ends were cut back, 3 bases at V and 3 bases at J, with 7 bases in the middle. CDR1 and CDR2 from the germline V gene are MNHNS and SASEGT.

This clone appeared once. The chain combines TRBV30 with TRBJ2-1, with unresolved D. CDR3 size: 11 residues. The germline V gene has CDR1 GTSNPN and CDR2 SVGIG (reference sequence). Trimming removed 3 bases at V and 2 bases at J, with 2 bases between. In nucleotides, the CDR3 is TGTGCCTGGAGAACCTACAATGAGCAGTTCTTC. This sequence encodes CAWRTYNEQFF.

The CDR3 DNA follows: TGTGCCAGCAGCGTAGTGTCAGGGGGCAGGGGCACTGAAGCTTTCTTT. Translating it yields CASSVVSGGRGTEAFF. J is TRBJ1-1 and V is TRBV9; 8 bases fit TRBD1. V dropped 0 bases and J dropped 4; count of bases not matched to a gene: 8. The CDR3 contains 16 residues. The germline CDR1 and CDR2 sequences are SGDLS and YYNGEE.

CDR3 nucleotide sequence: TGTGCCAGCAGTCAAATCAGGGTTTTAGATCAGCCCCAGCATTTT. Translated: CASSQIRVLDQPQHF. The chain has TRBV6-5 and TRBJ1-5; perhaps TRBD1 as D (5 bases). This CDR3 has 15 residues. V was cut by 5 bases and J by 5 bases, with 16 bases left in between. From germline, CDR1 is MNHEY and CDR2 SVGAGI.

CDR3 residues: CASSLGGTEETQYF. CDR3 sequence (DNA): TGTGCCAGCAGCTTAGGGGGGACAGAAGAGACCCAGTACTTC. The chain carries TRBV11-3 and TRBJ2-5; TRBD1 agrees at 7 bases. The CDR3 sequence is 14 residues long. J was trimmed by 3 bases and V by 1 base; bases with no gene match: 2. Per germline, CDR1 SGHNT and CDR2 YENEEA.

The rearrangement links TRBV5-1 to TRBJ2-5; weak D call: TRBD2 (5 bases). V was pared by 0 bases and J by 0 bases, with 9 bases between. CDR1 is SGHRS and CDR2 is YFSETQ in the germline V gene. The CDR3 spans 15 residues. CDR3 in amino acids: CASSLGGSDQETQYF. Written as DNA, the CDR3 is TGCGCCAGCAGCTTGGGTGGTAGCGACCAAGAGACCCAGTACTTC.

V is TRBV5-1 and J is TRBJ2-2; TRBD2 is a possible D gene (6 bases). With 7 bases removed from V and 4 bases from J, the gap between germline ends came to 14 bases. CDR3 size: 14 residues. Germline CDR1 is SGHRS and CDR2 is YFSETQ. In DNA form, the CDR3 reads TGCGCCAGCCACGGGACTTCCTCCACCGGGGAGCTGTTTTTT. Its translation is CASHGTSSTGELFF.

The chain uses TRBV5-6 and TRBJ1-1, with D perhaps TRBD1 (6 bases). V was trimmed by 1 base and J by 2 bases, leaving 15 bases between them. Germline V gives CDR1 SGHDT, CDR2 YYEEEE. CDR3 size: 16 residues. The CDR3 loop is CASSLTDRGPNTEAFF. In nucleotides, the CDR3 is TGTGCCAGCAGCTTGACAGACCGGGGGCCAAACACTGAAGCTTTCTTT. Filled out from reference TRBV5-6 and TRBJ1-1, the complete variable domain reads DAGVTQSPTHLIKTRGQQVTLRCSPKSGHDTVSWYQQALGQGPQFIFQYYEEEERQRGNFPDRFSGHQFPNYSSELNVNALLLGDSALYLCASSLTDRGPNTEAFFGQGTRLTVV.

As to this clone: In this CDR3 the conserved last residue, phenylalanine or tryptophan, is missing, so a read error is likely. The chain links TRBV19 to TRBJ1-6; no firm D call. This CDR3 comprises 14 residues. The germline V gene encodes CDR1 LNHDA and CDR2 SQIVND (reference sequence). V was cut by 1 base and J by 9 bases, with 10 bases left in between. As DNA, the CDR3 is TGTGCCAGTAGTATAGGTGGAGGGAGTTCACCCCTCCACCTT. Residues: CASSIGGGSSPLHL.

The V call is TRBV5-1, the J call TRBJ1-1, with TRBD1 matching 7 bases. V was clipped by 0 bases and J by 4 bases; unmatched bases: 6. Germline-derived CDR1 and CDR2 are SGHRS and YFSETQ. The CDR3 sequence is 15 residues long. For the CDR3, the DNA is TGCGCCAGCAGCTTGGAAGGGGGCTCGGCCACTGAAGCTTTCTTT. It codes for CASSLEGGSATEAFF.

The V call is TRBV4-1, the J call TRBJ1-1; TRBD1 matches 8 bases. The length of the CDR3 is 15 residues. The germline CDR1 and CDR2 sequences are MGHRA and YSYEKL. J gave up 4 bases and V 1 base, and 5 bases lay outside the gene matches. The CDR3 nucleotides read TGCGCCAGCAGCCAAGCCAGGGGGCGCGTCACTGAAGCTTTCTTT. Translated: CASSQARGRVTEAFF.

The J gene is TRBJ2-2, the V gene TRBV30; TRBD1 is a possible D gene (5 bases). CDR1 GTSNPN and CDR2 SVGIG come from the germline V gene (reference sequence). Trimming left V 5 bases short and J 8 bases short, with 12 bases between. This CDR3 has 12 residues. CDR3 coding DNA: TGTGCCTGGGGTAGGGGATCTGGGGAGCTGTTTTTT. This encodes CAWGRGSGELFF.

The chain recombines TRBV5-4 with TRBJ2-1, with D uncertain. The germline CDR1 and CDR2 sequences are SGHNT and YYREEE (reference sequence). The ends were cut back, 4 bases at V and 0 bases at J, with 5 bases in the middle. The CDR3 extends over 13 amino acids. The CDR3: CASSRSSYNEQFF. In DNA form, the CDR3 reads TGTGCCAGCAGCCGTAGCTCCTACAATGAGCAGTTCTTC.